The T cell receptor (beta chain) under discussion was sequenced for a study of Graves' ophthalmopathy and Graves' hyperthyroidism. RNA transcripts served as template for amplifying TCR beta CDR3 sequences. HTBI-primed RT-PCR formed the first round, and a multiplex PCR formed the second. TCRdb recomputed calls from the multiplex PCR reads with MiXCR, one row per CDR3 protein. This sample carries 300,000 to 450,000 distinct CDR3 sequences, approximately 18% of them seen once, and the ten largest clones take 2.4%. This clonotype was detected many times. This CDR3 has 12 amino acids. The germline V gene encodes CDR1 LGHNT and CDR2 FRNRAP. V shed 6 bases and J shed 2 bases, with 4 bases lying between them.

The sequence came from an adult woman with stable Graves' hyperthyroidism. Material for sequencing was peripheral blood. This sequence joins TRBV12-5 and TRBJ2-2; the D is unclear. DNA of the CDR3: TGTGCTAGTGGGGACAACACCGGGGAGCTGTTTTTT. The encoded protein is CASGDNTGELFF.